This passage covers 26 T cell receptor beta chains from one sample sequenced in a study of shared clonotypes between healthy human individuals. Some clones are missing from TCRdb's copy, which holds only in-frame ones; the method was immunoSEQ multiplex PCR. The sample yields 980,000 or so clones, over 60% seen once. Specimen: memory CD4+ T cells sorted from blood. The subset is: CD45RA-negative fraction. All receptors come from a man aged 18-30 years in good health.

The chain carries TRBV5-6 and TRBJ2-7; TRBD2 matches at 15 bases. J was trimmed by 4 bases and V by 1 base; bases with no gene match: 6. In germline, CDR1 is SGHDT, CDR2 YYEEEE. The CDR3 loop spans 17 amino acids. The CDR3 coding sequence is TGTGCCAGCAGCTTGAGGACTAGCGGGAGGGGAACTTACGAGCAGTACTTC. Protein product: CASSLRTSGRGTYEQYF. Full variable domain (remainder filled in from reference TRBV5-6 and TRBJ2-7): DAGVTQSPTHLIKTRGQQVTLRCSPKSGHDTVSWYQQALGQGPQFIFQYYEEEERQRGNFPDRFSGHQFPNYSSELNVNALLLGDSALYLCASSLRTSGRGTYEQYFGPGTRLTVT.

The rearrangement links TRBV7-2 to TRBJ2-3, with D perhaps TRBD2 (6 bases). Between the trimmed V and J ends, which lost 5 bases and 0 bases, there was a span of 21 bases. Germline-derived CDR1 and CDR2 are SGHTA and FQGNSA. CDR3 length: 18 amino acids. CDR3 loop: CASSPVVRGTPSTDTQYF. CDR3 DNA sequence: TGTGCCAGCAGCCCCGTAGTTCGGGGGACCCCTAGCACAGATACGCAGTATTTT.

Details on this clone: Other DNA variants within this sample encode the same CDR3. CDR3 DNA: TGTGCCAGCTCACGCCGGACAGGGAACACCGGGGAGCTGTTTTTT. This codes for CASSRRTGNTGELFF. The V and J genes are TRBV18 and TRBJ2-2, with TRBD1 matching over 7 bases. V gave up 4 bases and J gave up 1 base; unmatched junction bases: 3. Germline assignment: CDR1 KGHSH and CDR2 LQKENI. The length of the CDR3 is 15 residues.

The rearrangement links TRBV5-4 to TRBJ2-1, with 14 bases identical to TRBD2. The CDR3 length is 16 residues. The germline gives CDR1 SGHNT, CDR2 YYREEE (reference sequence). The V and J ends lost 0 bases and 7 bases, in that order; junction bases with no gene match: 3. CDR3 in amino acids: CASSLAGTSGRNEQFF. The CDR3 DNA sequence: TGTGCCAGCAGCTTGGCCGGGACTAGCGGGAGAAATGAGCAGTTCTTC.

The chain carries TRBV10-2 and TRBJ2-7, with 13 bases matching TRBD2. V trimming: 7 bases; J trimming: 11 bases; junction bases outside the gene matches: 8. The germline gives CDR1 WSHSY, CDR2 SAAADI. The CDR3 has 13 residues. CDR3 sequence: CASKSGLAGDEYF. The CDR3 nucleotides are TGCGCCAGCAAGTCCGGACTAGCGGGAGACGAGTACTTC.

V and J are TRBV27 and TRBJ1-5; D possibly corresponds to TRBD1 (5 bases). The CDR3 has 16 amino acids. Germline lookup yields CDR1 MNHEY and CDR2 SMNVEV (reference sequence). Trimming stripped 3 bases from V and 7 bases from J, with 19 bases between. In DNA, the CDR3 is TGTGCCAGCAGTTTGGGGGACTCCGGGCCAGGACAGCCCCAGCATTTT. Residues: CASSLGDSGPGQPQHF.

This rearrangement joins TRBV29-1 to TRBJ1-2; 10 bases agree with TRBD1. Trimming cost V 3 bases and J 7 bases; bases outside gene matches: 8. This CDR3 is 14 amino acids long. Per germline, CDR1 SQVTM and CDR2 ANQGSEA. This CDR3 reads CSVDLTGGVGGYTF. The CDR3 coding sequence is TGCAGCGTTGATCTGACAGGGGGCGTAGGTGGCTACACCTTC.

As for this clone: Other DNA sequences within the sample encode an identical CDR3. The V and J genes are TRBV5-1 and TRBJ2-7, with D maybe TRBD1 (5 bases). This CDR3 comprises 14 residues. Trimming removed 0 bases from V and 4 bases from J, with 11 bases in between. Germline values: CDR1 SGHRS, CDR2 YFSETQ. In DNA form, the CDR3 reads TGCGCCAGCAGCTTGGATTCAGGGTTGTACGAGCAGTACTTC. Amino acid sequence: CASSLDSGLYEQYF.

This CDR3 is CASSGRQDSGNTIYF. The DNA for the CDR3 is TGTGCCAGCAGTGGCCGACAGGACTCTGGAAACACCATATATTTT. This chain joins TRBV6-1 and TRBJ1-3; maybe TRBD1 (6 bases). Germline CDR1 and CDR2: MNHNS and SASEGT. The CDR3 is 15 residues long. The V end was cut by 4 bases, the J end by 0 bases, with 10 bases between.

As to this clone: Possible read error: a much larger clone is one base away. V and J are TRBV5-5 and TRBJ2-4; D perhaps matches TRBD1 (5 bases). Trimming cost V 0 bases and J 6 bases, with 7 bases left between them. This CDR3 contains 13 residues. CDR1 is SGHKS and CDR2 is YYEKEE in the germline V gene (reference sequence). Here the CDR3 DNA reads TGTGCCAGCAGCTTGGGCCAGGGAAACATTCAGTACTTC. Translating gives CASSLGQGNIQYF.

The chain recombines TRBV5-6 with TRBJ2-3; 7 bases agree with TRBD2. Unmatched junction bases numbered 11, after V lost 0 bases and J lost 1 base. The germline V gene has CDR1 SGHDT and CDR2 YYEEEE. This CDR3 is built from 18 residues. The DNA of the CDR3 is TGTGCCAGCAGCTTGGGAACGGGAGGTTACGACGGCACAGATACGCAGTATTTT. This gives the protein CASSLGTGGYDGTDTQYF. The variable domain in full, with the rest retrieved from reference TRBV5-6 and TRBJ2-3, is DAGVTQSPTHLIKTRGQQVTLRCSPKSGHDTVSWYQQALGQGPQFIFQYYEEEERQRGNFPDRFSGHQFPNYSSELNVNALLLGDSALYLCASSLGTGGYDGTDTQYFGPGTRLTVL.

The chain joins TRBV2 to TRBJ1-2; D unresolved. The ends were cut back, 4 bases at V and 8 bases at J, with 20 bases in the middle. This CDR3 spans 15 amino acids. CDR1 and CDR2 from the germline V gene are SNHLY and FYNNEI. This CDR3 is CASSVLWNLVRGYTF. The CDR3 DNA follows: TGTGCCAGCAGTGTCCTTTGGAACCTGGTGAGAGGCTACACCTTC.

This chain joins TRBV18 and TRBJ1-2; 10 bases align to TRBD1. CDR1 and CDR2 from the germline V gene are KGHSH and LQKENI. The CDR3 sequence is 15 residues long. Trimming removed 3 bases from V and 6 bases from J; junction bases left unmatched: 7. The CDR3: CASSPNRDRGDGYTF. The CDR3, as DNA: TGTGCCAGCTCACCCAACCGGGACAGGGGTGATGGCTACACCTTC.

The chain has TRBV30 and TRBJ2-2; perhaps TRBD2 as D (6 bases). V lost 1 base to trimming and J lost 6 bases, with 18 bases between them. Germline V gene lookup returns CDR1 GTSNPN and CDR2 SVGIG (reference sequence). This CDR3 has 16 residues. The CDR3 protein is CAWSGRGGIGSGELFF. The CDR3 bases are TGTGCCTGGAGTGGGCGGGGAGGAATAGGATCCGGGGAGCTGTTTTTT.

This chain connects TRBV10-3 to TRBJ1-1; no clear D gene. Trimming cost V 4 bases and J 6 bases, with 9 bases left between them. Germline V gives CDR1 ENHRY, CDR2 SYGVKD. The CDR3 consists of 12 residues. For the CDR3, the DNA is TGTGCCATCAGTGTTGGGGTCGCTGAAGCTTTCTTT. Translating gives CAISVGVAEAFF.

The gene calls are TRBV9 and TRBJ2-5; 9 bases map to TRBD2. CDR3 size: 17 residues. Looked up from germline, CDR1 is SGDLS and CDR2 is YYNGEE. Unmatched junction bases numbered 10, after V lost 0 bases and J lost 4 bases. The CDR3 DNA reads TGTGCCAGCAGCGTAGTGGCTGGCGGGGGGGCGTCAGAGACCCAGTACTTC. Translation: CASSVVAGGGASETQYF.

The genes are TRBV2 and TRBJ2-6; TRBD2 agrees at 7 bases. Germline V gene lookup returns CDR1 SNHLY and CDR2 FYNNEI. The CDR3 spans 19 residues. J lost 0 bases, V lost 1 base, and 9 bases had no gene match. CDR3 amino acids: CASSEGVAGTASGANVLTF. CDR3 sequence (DNA): TGTGCCAGCAGTGAAGGGGTAGCGGGCACCGCCTCTGGGGCCAACGTCCTGACTTTC.

The CDR3: CASSQEVGDRAYNSPLHF. CDR3 DNA sequence: TGCGCCAGCAGCCAAGAGGTGGGAGACAGGGCCTATAATTCACCCCTCCACTTT. The chain combines TRBV4-3 with TRBJ1-6; TRBD1 aligns across 7 bases. Unmatched junction bases numbered 7, after V lost 0 bases and J lost 2 bases. Germline V gene sequence: CDR1 LGHNA, CDR2 YSLEER. The CDR3 length is 18 residues.

The rearrangement joins TRBV5-8 to TRBJ2-4; either TRBD1 or TRBD2 may fit D (6 bases each). This CDR3 comprises 14 residues. V shed 2 bases and J shed 7 bases, with 13 bases lying between them. Germline loops: CDR1 SGHTS, CDR2 YDEGEE. The CDR3 DNA reads TGTGCCAGCAGCTTAAGGGGGGCCCGGAACATTCAGTACTTC. It specifies CASSLRGARNIQYF.

The V and J genes are TRBV2 and TRBJ2-7, with TRBD1 matching 10 bases. Trimming at V came to 8 bases and at J to 5 bases, leaving 6 bases not matched to a gene. Germline V CDR1 and CDR2: SNHLY, FYNNEI. This CDR3 region has 13 residues. The CDR3 DNA reads TGTGCCAGCGCCCGACAGGGGGCCAACGAGCAGTACTTC. Protein product: CASARQGANEQYF.

The gene calls are TRBV6-1 and TRBJ2-7; TRBD2 aligns across 7 bases. The J segment lost 2 bases and the V segment lost 9 bases, leaving 10 bases of the junction unmatched. CDR1 is MNHNS, CDR2 SASEGT, per germline. CDR3 size: 14 residues. CDR3 sequence reads: CASRDGGSAYEQYF. The CDR3 region has the DNA TGTGCCAGTCGGGATGGCGGGAGCGCCTACGAGCAGTACTTC.

The chain uses TRBV28 and TRBJ1-2; no clear D gene. The CDR3 is made up of 14 amino acids. Trimming cost V 6 bases and J 8 bases, with 19 bases left between them. Germline V gives CDR1 MDHEN, CDR2 SYDVKM. The DNA for the CDR3 is TGTGCCAGCAGCGAGGAGCTGGGAAAATACGGCTACACCTTC. Protein sequence: CASSEELGKYGYTF.

With regard to this clone: Additional DNA sequences in this sample encode the identical CDR3. The chain has TRBV30 and TRBJ1-2; TRBD1 is a possible D gene (6 bases). Germline CDR1 and CDR2: GTSNPN and SVGIG (reference sequence). This CDR3 is built from 13 residues. V dropped 1 base and J dropped 4 bases, with 10 bases sitting between them. Here the CDR3 reads CAWSGQGPYGYTF. The CDR3 DNA reads as TGTGCCTGGAGTGGGCAGGGGCCCTATGGCTACACCTTC.

The chain combines TRBV5-1 with TRBJ2-5; D perhaps matches TRBD2 (5 bases). The CDR3 is 15 amino acids. The germline gives CDR1 SGHRS, CDR2 YFSETQ. Trimming cost V 3 bases and J 7 bases, with 19 bases left between them. CDR3 nucleotide sequence: TGCGCCAGCAGCTCGGGAAGGGTAGGAACGCGGACCCAGTACTTC. Protein sequence: CASSSGRVGTRTQYF.

The chain links TRBV6-5 to TRBJ1-2, with TRBD1 matching 7 bases. The junction had 13 bases not matched to a gene; V was cut back by 6 bases and J by 9 bases. Per the germline V gene, CDR1 is MNHEY and CDR2 is SVGAGI. There are 14 residues in the CDR3. The CDR3 protein is CASSPGQKIYSYTF. DNA for the CDR3: TGTGCCAGCAGCCCGGGACAGAAAATATATAGCTACACCTTC.

V is TRBV7-9 and J is TRBJ1-1; the D gene is possibly TRBD1 (6 bases). The CDR3 totals 13 residues. Germline V gives CDR1 SEHNR, CDR2 FQNEAQ (reference sequence). Trimming stripped 8 bases from V and 0 bases from J, with 10 bases between. The CDR3 spells CASRGGMNTEAFF. In nucleotides, the CDR3 is TGTGCCAGCCGTGGGGGCATGAACACTGAAGCTTTCTTT.